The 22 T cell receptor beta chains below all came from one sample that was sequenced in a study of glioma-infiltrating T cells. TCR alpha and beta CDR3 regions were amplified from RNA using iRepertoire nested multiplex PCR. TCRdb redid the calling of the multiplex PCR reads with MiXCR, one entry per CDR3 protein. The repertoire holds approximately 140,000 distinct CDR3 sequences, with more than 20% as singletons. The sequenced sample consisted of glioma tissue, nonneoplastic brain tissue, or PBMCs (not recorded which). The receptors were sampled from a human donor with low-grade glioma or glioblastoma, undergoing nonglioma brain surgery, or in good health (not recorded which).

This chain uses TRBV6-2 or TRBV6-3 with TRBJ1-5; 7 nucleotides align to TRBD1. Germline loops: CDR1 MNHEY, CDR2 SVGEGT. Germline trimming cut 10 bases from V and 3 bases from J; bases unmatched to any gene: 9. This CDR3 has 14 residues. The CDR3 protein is CATESTGNNQPQHF. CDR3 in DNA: TGTGCCACTGAATCGACAGGGAACAATCAGCCCCAGCATTTT.

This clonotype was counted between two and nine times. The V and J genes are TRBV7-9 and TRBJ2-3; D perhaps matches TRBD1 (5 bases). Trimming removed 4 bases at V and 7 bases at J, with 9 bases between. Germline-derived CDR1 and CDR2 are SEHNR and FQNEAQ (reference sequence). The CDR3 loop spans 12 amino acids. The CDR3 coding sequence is TGTGCCAGCAGCTCGCAGGGTTATACGCAGTATTTT. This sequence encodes CASSSQGYTQYF.

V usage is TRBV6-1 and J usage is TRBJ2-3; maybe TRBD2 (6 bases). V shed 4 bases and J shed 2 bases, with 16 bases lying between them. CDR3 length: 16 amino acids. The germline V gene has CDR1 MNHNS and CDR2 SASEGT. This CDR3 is CASSGGSAGITDTQYF. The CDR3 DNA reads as TGTGCCAGCAGTGGGGGAAGTGCGGGGATCACAGATACGCAGTATTTT.

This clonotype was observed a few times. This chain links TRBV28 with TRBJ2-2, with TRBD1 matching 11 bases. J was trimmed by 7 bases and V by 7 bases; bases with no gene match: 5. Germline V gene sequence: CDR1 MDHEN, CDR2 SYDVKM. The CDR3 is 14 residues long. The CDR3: CASNTGTGGGELFF. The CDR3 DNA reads TGTGCCAGCAATACCGGGACAGGGGGCGGGGAGCTGTTTTTT.

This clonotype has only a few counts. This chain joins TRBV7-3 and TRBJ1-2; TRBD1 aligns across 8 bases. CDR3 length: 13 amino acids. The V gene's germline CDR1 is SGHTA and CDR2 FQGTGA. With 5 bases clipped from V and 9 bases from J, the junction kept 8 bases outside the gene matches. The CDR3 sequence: CASSPGQGRSYTF. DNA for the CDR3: TGTGCCAGCAGCCCCGGACAGGGAAGAAGCTACACCTTC. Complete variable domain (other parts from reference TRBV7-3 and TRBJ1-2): GAGVSQTPSNKVTEKGKYVELRCDPISGHTALYWYRQSLGQGPEFLIYFQGTGAADDSGLPNDRFFAVRPEGSVSTLKIQRTERGDSAVYLCASSPGQGRSYTFGSGTRLTVV.

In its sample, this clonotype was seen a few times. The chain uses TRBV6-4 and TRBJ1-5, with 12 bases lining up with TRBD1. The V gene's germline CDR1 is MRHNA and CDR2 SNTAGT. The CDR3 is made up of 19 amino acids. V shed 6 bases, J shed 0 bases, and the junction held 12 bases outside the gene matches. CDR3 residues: CASRIRDRGPAVSNQPQHF. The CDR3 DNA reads TGTGCCAGCAGAATCCGGGACAGGGGGCCGGCTGTTAGCAATCAGCCCCAGCATTTT.

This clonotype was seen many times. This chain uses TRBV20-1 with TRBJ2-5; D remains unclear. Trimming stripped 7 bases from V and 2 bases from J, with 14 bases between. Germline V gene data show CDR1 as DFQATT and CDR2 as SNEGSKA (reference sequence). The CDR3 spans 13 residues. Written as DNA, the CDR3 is TGCAGTGGTCTAGGTTCTAGACAAGAGACCCAGTACTTC. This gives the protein CSGLGSRQETQYF.

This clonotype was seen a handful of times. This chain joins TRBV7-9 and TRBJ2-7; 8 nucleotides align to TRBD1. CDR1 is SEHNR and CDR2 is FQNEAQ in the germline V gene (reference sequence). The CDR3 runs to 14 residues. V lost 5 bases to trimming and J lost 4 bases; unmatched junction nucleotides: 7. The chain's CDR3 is CASSPGQGGYEQYV. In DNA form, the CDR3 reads TGTGCCAGCAGCCCCGGACAGGGTGGGTACGAGCAGTACGTC.

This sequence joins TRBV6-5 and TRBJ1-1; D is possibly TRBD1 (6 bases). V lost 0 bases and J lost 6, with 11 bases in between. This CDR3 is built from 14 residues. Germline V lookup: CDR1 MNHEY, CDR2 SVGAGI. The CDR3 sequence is CASSYSGAYAEAFF. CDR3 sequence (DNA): TGTGCCAGCAGTTACTCGGGGGCTTACGCTGAAGCTTTCTTT.

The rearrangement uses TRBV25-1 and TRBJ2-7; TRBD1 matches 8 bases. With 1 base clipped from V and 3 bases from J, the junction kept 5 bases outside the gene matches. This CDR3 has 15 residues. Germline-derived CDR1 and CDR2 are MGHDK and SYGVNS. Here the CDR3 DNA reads TGTGCCAGCAGTGAATCGGGGACAGGCAACTACGAGCAGTACGTC. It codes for CASSESGTGNYEQYV.

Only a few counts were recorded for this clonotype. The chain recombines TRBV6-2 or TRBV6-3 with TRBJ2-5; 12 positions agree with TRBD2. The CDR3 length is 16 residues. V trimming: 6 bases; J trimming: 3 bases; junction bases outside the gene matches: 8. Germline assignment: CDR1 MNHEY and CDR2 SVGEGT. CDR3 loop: CASSGRLAGEKETQYF. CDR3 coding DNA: TGTGCCAGCAGCGGACGACTAGCGGGGGAGAAAGAGACCCAGTACTTC.

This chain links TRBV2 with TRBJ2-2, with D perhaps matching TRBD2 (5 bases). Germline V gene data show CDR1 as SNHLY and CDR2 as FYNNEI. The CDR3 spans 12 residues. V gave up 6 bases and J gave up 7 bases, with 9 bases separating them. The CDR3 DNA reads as TGTGCCAGCAGGGGAGCTCTCGGGGAGCTGTTTTTT. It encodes CASRGALGELFF.

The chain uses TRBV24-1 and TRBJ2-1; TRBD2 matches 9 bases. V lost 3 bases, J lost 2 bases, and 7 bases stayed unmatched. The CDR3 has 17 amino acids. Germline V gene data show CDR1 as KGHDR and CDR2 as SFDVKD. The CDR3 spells CATSDTSASGAYNEQFF. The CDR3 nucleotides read TGTGCCACCAGTGATACCTCGGCTAGCGGGGCCTACAATGAGCAGTTCTTC.

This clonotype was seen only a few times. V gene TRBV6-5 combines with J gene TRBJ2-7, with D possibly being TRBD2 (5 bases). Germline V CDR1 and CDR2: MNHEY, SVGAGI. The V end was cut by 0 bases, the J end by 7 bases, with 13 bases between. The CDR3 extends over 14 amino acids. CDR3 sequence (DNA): TGTGCCAGCAGTTACTCGACCGCCGGGGAAGAGCAGTACGTC. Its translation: CASSYSTAGEEQYV.

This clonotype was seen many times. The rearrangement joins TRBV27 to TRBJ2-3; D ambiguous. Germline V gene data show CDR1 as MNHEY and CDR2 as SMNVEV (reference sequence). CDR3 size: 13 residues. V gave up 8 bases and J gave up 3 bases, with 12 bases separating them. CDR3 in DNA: TGTGCCAGCGGCTGGCGGATGACAGATACGCAGTATTTT. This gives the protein CASGWRMTDTQYF.

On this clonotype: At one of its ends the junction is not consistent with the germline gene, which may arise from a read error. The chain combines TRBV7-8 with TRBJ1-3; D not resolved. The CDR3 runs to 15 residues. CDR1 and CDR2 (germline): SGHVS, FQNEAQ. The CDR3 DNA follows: TGTGCCAGCAGCTTAGCCCTGGGCTCTGGAAGCACCATATATTTT. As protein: CASSLALGSGSTIYF. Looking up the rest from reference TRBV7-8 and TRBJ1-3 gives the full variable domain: GAGVSQSPRYKVAKRGQDVALRCDPISGHVSLFWYQQALGQGPEFLTYFQNEAQLDKSGLPSDRFFAERPEGSVSTLKIQRTQQEDSAVYLCASSLALGSGSTIYFGEGSWLTVV.

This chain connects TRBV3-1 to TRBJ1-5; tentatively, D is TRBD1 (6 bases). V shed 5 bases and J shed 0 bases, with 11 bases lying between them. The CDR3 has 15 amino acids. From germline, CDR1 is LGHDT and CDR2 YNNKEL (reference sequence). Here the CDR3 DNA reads TGTGCCAGCAGCGAAGGACAGAATAGCAATCAGCCCCAGCATTTT. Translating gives CASSEGQNSNQPQHF.

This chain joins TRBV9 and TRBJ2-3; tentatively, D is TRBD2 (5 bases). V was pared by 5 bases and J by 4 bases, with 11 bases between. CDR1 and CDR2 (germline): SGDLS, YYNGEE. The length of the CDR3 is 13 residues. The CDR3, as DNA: TGTGCCAGCAGTGAGAGGGAATCAGATACGCAGTATTTT. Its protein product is CASSERESDTQYF.

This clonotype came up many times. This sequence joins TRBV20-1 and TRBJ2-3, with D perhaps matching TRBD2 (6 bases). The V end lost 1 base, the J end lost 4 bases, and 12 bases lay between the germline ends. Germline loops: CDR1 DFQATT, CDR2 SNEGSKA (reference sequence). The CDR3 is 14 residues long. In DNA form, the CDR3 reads TGCAGTGCTAGAGTCTCCGGGGGTGCAGATACGCAGTATTTT. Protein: CSARVSGGADTQYF.

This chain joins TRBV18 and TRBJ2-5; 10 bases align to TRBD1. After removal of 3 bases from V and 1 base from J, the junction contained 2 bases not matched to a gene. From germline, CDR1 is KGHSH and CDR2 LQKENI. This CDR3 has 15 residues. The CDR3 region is CASSPTGGAQETQYF. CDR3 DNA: TGTGCCAGCTCACCGACAGGGGGCGCCCAAGAGACCCAGTACTTC.

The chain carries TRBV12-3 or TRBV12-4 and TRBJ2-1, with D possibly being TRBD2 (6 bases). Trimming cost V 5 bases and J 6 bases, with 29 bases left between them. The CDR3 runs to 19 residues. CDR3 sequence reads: CASSTPPGGDRGFPNEQFF. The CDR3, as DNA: TGTGCCAGCAGTACCCCTCCCGGCGGGGACCGGGGCTTCCCCAATGAGCAGTTCTTC.

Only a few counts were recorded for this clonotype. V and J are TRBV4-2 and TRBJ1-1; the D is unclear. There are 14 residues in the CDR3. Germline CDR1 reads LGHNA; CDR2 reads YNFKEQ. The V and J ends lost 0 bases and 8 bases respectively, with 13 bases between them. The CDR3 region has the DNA TGTGCCAGCAGCCAAGATGAGGGCAGTTACGAAGCTTTCTTT. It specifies CASSQDEGSYEAFF.